The T cell receptor (beta chain) described here comes from a study of blood T cells in healthy people across ages. Every sample yielded at least 6.5 million isolated PBMCs. For the second PCR, which ran for 7 to 11 cycles, a sample-barcoded 5' primer and a J-beta primer mix were used. Via MiXCR, TCRdb re-called the 5' RACE reads, giving one row per CDR3 protein. In the table there are 1.5 million to 2 million distinct CDR3 sequences, approximately 28% of which are singletons. CDR3 length: 15 amino acids. The germline V and J ends were trimmed by 3 bases and 3 bases, with 15 bases remaining between them.

The specimen sequenced was blood. This TCR came from a woman in her 30s in good health. The rearrangement uses TRBV12-3 or TRBV12-4 and TRBJ2-7; D ambiguous. CDR3 sequence (DNA): TGTGCCAGCAGTTTCATCGGACGGCTCTTCTACGAGCAGTACTTC. This sequence encodes CASSFIGRLFYEQYF.